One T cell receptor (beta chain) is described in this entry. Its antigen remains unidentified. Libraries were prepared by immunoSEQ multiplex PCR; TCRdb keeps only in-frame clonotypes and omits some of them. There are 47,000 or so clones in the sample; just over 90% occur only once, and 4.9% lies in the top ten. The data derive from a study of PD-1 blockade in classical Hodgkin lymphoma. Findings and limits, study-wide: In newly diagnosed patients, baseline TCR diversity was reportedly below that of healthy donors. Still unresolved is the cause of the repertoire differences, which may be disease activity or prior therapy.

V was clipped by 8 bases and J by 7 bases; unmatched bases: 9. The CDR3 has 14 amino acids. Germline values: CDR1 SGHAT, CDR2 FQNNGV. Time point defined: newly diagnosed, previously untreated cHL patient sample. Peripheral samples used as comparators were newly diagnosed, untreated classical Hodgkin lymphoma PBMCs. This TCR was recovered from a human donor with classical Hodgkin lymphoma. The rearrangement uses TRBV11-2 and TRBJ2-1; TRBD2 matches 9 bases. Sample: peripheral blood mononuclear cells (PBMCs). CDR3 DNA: TGTGCCAGCGGGTTAAGCGGGAGGCTGAATGAGCAGTTCTTC. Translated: CASGLSGRLNEQFF. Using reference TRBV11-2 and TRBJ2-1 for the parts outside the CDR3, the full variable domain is EAGVAQSPRYKIIEKRQSVAFWCNPISGHATLYWYQQILGQGPKLLIQFQNNGVVDDSQLPKDRFSAERLKGVDSTLKIQPAKLEDSAVYLCASGLSGRLNEQFFGPGTRLTVL.